The clone carrying this T cell receptor (beta chain) has only a few counts. Its antigen is as yet unknown. This specimen belongs to a study of T cells in Graves' hyperthyroidism and ophthalmopathy. From germline, CDR1 is KGHSH and CDR2 LQKENI. The CDR3 totals 17 residues. V was pared by 4 bases and J by 3 bases, with 12 bases of the junction left unmatched. Study-wide findings and caveats: It was a median about 6.5 months before onset that the model predicted ophthalmopathy.

There were TCR beta CDR3 regions amplified from RNA transcripts. First-round RT-PCR targeting the TCR CDR3 was performed with the HTBI primer set. TCRdb re-analysed the multiplex PCR reads in MiXCR, keeping a single row per CDR3 protein. The table includes around 500,000 distinct CDR3 sequences, 11% to 15% detected once. In making diagnoses, clinical symptoms, serum thyroxine and TRAb, thyroid ultrasound and orbital computed tomography were all used. Approximately 10 ml of fresh peripheral blood supplied the PBMCs. V usage is TRBV18 and J usage is TRBJ2-1; TRBD2 aligns across 7 bases. Sequenced sample: blood. The sequence was obtained from a woman between 35 and 50 years old with Graves' hyperthyroidism. The CDR3 DNA is TGTGCCAGCTCACTCGAAGGGCGGGAGCTTTACTACAATGAGCAGTTCTTC. Translating it yields CASSLEGRELYYNEQFF.